Described below is a single T cell receptor beta chain sequence and its context. From germline, CDR1 is SGHAT and CDR2 FQNNGV. V was clipped by 5 bases and J by 0 bases, with 14 bases between them. The CDR3 covers 16 residues. These data are taken from a study of shared clonotypes between healthy human individuals. The table came from immunoSEQ multiplex PCR; TCRdb's copy has only in-frame clones and leaves some out. Of some 2.4 million clones listed, approximately 94% are singletons. The sequenced sample consisted of naive CD4+ T cells from PBMCs. Specified subset: CD45RA+ positively selected. This clonotype was obtained from a man younger than 35 in good health. Some clones in this sample may be carry-over from other donors' samples. The chain couples TRBV11-2 to TRBJ1-3; tentatively, D is TRBD1 (5 bases). The CDR3 DNA reads as TGTGCCAGCAGCGTGGGACTCAGAAGCTCTGGAAACACCATATATTTT. Protein sequence: CASSVGLRSSGNTIYF.